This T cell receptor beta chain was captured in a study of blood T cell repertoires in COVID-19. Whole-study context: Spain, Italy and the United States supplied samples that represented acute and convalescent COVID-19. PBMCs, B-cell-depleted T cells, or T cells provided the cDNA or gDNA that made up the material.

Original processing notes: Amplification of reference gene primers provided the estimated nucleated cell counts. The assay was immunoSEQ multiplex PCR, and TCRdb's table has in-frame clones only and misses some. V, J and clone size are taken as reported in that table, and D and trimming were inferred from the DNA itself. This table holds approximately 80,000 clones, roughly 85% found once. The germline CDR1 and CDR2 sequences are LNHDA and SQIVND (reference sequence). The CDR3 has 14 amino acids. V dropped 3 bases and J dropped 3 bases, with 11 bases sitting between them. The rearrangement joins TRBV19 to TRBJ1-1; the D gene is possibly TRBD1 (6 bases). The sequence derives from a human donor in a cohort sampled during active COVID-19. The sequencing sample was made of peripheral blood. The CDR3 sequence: CASSIRGADTEAFF. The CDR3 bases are TGTGCCAGTAGTATTCGGGGGGCAGACACTGAAGCTTTCTTT.